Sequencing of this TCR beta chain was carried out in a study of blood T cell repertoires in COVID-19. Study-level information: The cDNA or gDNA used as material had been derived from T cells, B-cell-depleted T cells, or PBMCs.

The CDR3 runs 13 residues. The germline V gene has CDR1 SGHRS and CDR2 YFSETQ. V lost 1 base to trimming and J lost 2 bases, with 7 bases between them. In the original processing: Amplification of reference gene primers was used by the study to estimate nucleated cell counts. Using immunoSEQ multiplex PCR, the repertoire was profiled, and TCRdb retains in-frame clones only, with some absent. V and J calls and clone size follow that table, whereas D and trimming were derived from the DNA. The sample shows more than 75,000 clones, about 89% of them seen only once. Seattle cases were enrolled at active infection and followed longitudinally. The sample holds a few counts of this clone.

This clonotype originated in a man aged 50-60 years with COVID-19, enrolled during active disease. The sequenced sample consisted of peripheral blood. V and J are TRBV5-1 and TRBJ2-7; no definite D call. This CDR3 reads CASSLTGAYEQYF. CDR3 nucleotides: TGCGCCAGCAGCTTGACCGGAGCCTACGAGCAGTACTTC.